The 2 T cell receptor beta chains reported below all come from one sample, sequenced in a study of shared clonotypes between healthy human individuals. The assay was immunoSEQ multiplex PCR, and TCRdb's table has in-frame clones only and misses some. This sample has about 1 million clones, with roughly 70% found just once. The specimen sequenced was memory CD4+ T cells sorted from blood. The subset denotes: CD45RA-negative fraction. These receptors originate from a man aged 18-30 years in good health.

The rearrangement joins TRBV18 to TRBJ2-7, with 10 positions matching TRBD2. The CDR3 is 15 residues long. The V segment lost 3 bases and the J segment 2 bases; nucleotides outside the gene matches: 4. Germline values: CDR1 KGHSH, CDR2 LQKENI. The CDR3: CASSPTGLAAYEQYF. The CDR3 DNA is TGTGCCAGCTCACCGACCGGACTAGCGGCCTACGAGCAGTACTTC. Combining the CDR3 with reference TRBV18 and TRBJ2-7 gives the whole variable domain NAGVMQNPRHLVRRRGQEARLRCSPMKGHSHVYWYRQLPEEGLKFMVYLQKENIIDESGMPKERFSAEFPKEGPSILRIQQVVRGDSAAYFCASSPTGLAAYEQYFGPGTRLTVT.

Comment on this clone: Other DNA variants within this sample encode the same CDR3. V is TRBV30 and J is TRBJ2-4; D may match TRBD1 or TRBD2 (6 bases each). Trimming shortened V by 1 base and J by 1 base, and 11 bases separated the two germline ends. Germline values: CDR1 GTSNPN, CDR2 SVGIG (reference sequence). The CDR3 length is 15 residues. The CDR3 is CAWSEGGLAKNIQYF. The CDR3 nucleotides are TGTGCCTGGAGTGAGGGGGGCCTGGCCAAAAACATTCAGTACTTC.